One and the same sample provided the 11 T cell receptor beta chains below, sequenced in a study of cytomegalovirus exposure and HLA in healthy donors. The PCR was carried out with 60 Vbeta primers and 13 Jbeta primers. Profiling relied on immunoSEQ multiplex PCR, and the TCRdb table lists in-frame clones only, not all of them. The sample records 150,000 or so clones, around 78% being singletons. Sequenced sample: PBMCs. The receptors shown here come from a woman between 18 and 30 years old in good health and CMV-seronegative.

The chain uses TRBV7-9 and TRBJ2-1; 15 bases align to TRBD2. Germline CDR1 SEHNR, CDR2 FQNEAQ (reference sequence). J was trimmed by 5 bases and V by 5 bases; bases with no gene match: 10. The length of the CDR3 is 18 residues. This chain's CDR3 is CASSPTGGLAGGDNEQFF. The CDR3 region has the DNA TGTGCCAGCAGCCCTACAGGCGGACTAGCGGGAGGGGACAATGAGCAGTTCTTC.

J is TRBJ1-6 and V is TRBV5-4, with TRBD1 matching over 7 bases. The germline V gene encodes CDR1 SGHNT and CDR2 YYREEE (reference sequence). This CDR3 region has 16 residues. The ends lost 4 bases at V and 9 bases at J; junction bases unmatched: 13. The CDR3 DNA follows: TGTGCCAGCAGCATAAACCCGGGACAGCTTAGTTCACCCCTCCACTTT. This codes for CASSINPGQLSSPLHF.

The J gene is TRBJ1-2, the V gene TRBV4-3; no clear D gene. The V end was cut by 1 base, the J end by 3 bases, with 15 bases between. Germline assignment: CDR1 LGHNA and CDR2 YSLEER. The CDR3 totals 16 residues. The CDR3 sequence is CASSQVLRGTYYGYTF. For the CDR3, the DNA is TGCGCCAGCAGCCAAGTCCTCCGGGGAACCTACTATGGCTACACCTTC.

This clone was detected a few times. The V and J genes are TRBV4-3 and TRBJ2-3; TRBD2 matches at 13 bases. Germline assignment: CDR1 LGHNA and CDR2 YSLEER. The CDR3 loop spans 18 amino acids. V trimming: 1 base; J trimming: 6 bases; junction bases outside the gene matches: 10. The CDR3 DNA reads as TGCGCCAGCAGCCAAGCTCTCGGGACTAGCGGGACGGGGGATACGCAGTATTTT. Translation: CASSQALGTSGTGDTQYF.

The chain links TRBV7-2 to TRBJ2-2, with D perhaps TRBD2 (5 bases). CDR1 is SGHTA, CDR2 FQGNSA, per germline. V was shortened by 3 bases and J by 6 bases, with 8 bases between the two germline ends. The CDR3 has 13 amino acids. CDR3 residues: CASSFLAPGELFF. In nucleotides, the CDR3 is TGTGCCAGCAGCTTCCTAGCCCCCGGGGAGCTGTTTTTT.

The chain links TRBV25-1 to TRBJ2-3; 7 nucleotides agree with TRBD2. The V gene end was trimmed by 3 bases and the J gene end by 5 bases; junction bases not matched to a gene: 5. CDR3 length equals 14 residues. Germline V gives CDR1 MGHDK, CDR2 SYGVNS. DNA of the CDR3: TGTGCCAGCAGTGACGCGGGAGTAGTAGATACGCAGTATTTT. It specifies CASSDAGVVDTQYF.

The gene calls are TRBV12-5 and TRBJ2-5, with TRBD1 as a possible D gene (5 bases). The germline V and J ends were trimmed by 5 bases and 2 bases, with 15 bases remaining between them. The CDR3 spans 15 residues. Germline assignment: CDR1 LGHNT and CDR2 FRNRAP. The CDR3 is CASGQGLGSQETQYF. The CDR3 DNA reads TGTGCTAGTGGTCAGGGTCTGGGGTCGCAAGAGACCCAGTACTTC.

This chain links TRBV7-8 with TRBJ2-7, with D unclear. Germline values: CDR1 SGHVS, CDR2 FQNEAQ. The CDR3 extends over 13 amino acids. The V end was cut by 1 base, the J end by 3 bases, with 7 bases between. CDR3 sequence reads: CASSLVASYEQYV. The CDR3 DNA follows: TGTGCCAGCAGCTTAGTAGCTAGCTACGAGCAGTACGTC.

This clone was observed a few times. The genes are TRBV7-2 and TRBJ2-1; 9 bases line up with TRBD2. Germline assignment: CDR1 SGHTA and CDR2 FQGNSA. The CDR3 loop spans 15 amino acids. After removal of 4 bases from V and 6 bases from J, the junction contained 7 bases not matched to a gene. CDR3 sequence reads: CASSSWTSVGNEQFF. CDR3 bases: TGTGCCAGCAGCTCCTGGACTAGCGTTGGCAATGAGCAGTTCTTC.

The chain combines TRBV29-1 with TRBJ1-1; D may be TRBD1 (5 bases). This CDR3 is built from 13 residues. V lost 6 bases to trimming and J lost 1 base, with 12 bases between them. The V gene's germline CDR1 is SQVTM and CDR2 ANQGSEA. The CDR3, as DNA: TGCAGCGTATCAGGGAGGGCGAACACTGAAGCTTTCTTT. Residues: CSVSGRANTEAFF.

The chain recombines TRBV19 with TRBJ2-2; 8 bases match TRBD2. The germline V gene encodes CDR1 LNHDA and CDR2 SQIVND (reference sequence). V lost 1 base and J lost 6; bases outside the gene matches: 7. The CDR3 is 16 amino acids. CDR3 sequence: CASSIAPAGVAGELFF. CDR3 in DNA: TGTGCCAGTAGTATAGCTCCAGCGGGAGTTGCCGGGGAGCTGTTTTTT.